Below are 32 T cell receptor beta chains sequenced from a single sample in a study of blood T cell repertoires in COVID-19. This table comes from immunoSEQ multiplex PCR, and its TCRdb copy is limited to in-frame clones, with some not included. The table shows more than 85,000 clones, with 70% to 85% occurring only once. The sequenced sample consisted of peripheral blood. The receptor set was obtained from a man aged 55 to 70 with acute or convalescent COVID-19.

J is TRBJ1-2 and V is TRBV3-1 (or the pseudogene TRBV3-2); TRBD1 matches at 7 bases. The CDR3 loop spans 14 amino acids. Germline-derived CDR1 and CDR2 are LGHDT and YNNKEL (reference sequence). J lost 6 bases, V lost 0 bases, and 4 bases had no gene match. This chain's CDR3 is CASSQDRTGDGYTF. In DNA, the CDR3 is TGTGCCAGCAGCCAAGACCGGACAGGCGATGGCTACACCTTC.

V is TRBV3-1 (or the pseudogene TRBV3-2) and J is TRBJ2-2, with a tentative D call TRBD1 (5 bases). The CDR3 is 12 residues long. Germline CDR1 reads LGHDT; CDR2 reads YNNKEL (reference sequence). Trimming took 6 bases from V and 6 from J, leaving 8 bases between them. CDR3 in DNA: TGTGCCAGCAGGACAGTTTCCGGGGAGCTGTTTTTT. It specifies CASRTVSGELFF.

The chain recombines TRBV27 with TRBJ2-3; a possible D gene is TRBD1 (5 bases). Germline V gene lookup returns CDR1 MNHEY and CDR2 SMNVEV (reference sequence). The CDR3 is made up of 16 amino acids. The V end was cut by 0 bases, the J end by 4 bases, with 14 bases between. CDR3 nucleotides: TGTGCCAGCAGTTTATCGAGACCAGGGAAATCAGATACGCAGTATTTT. Protein sequence: CASSLSRPGKSDTQYF.

The CDR3 loop reads CASRVMETEAFF. CDR3 in DNA: TGTGCCAGCAGAGTTATGGAGACTGAAGCTTTCTTT. The genes are TRBV7-9 and TRBJ1-1; D gene ambiguous. CDR1 and CDR2 (germline): SEHNR, FQNEAQ (reference sequence). Trimming left V 6 bases short and J 5 bases short, with 10 bases between. This CDR3 has 12 residues.

This clone came up a few times. Here the CDR3 reads CASNLGGMNTEAFF. CDR3 in DNA: TGTGCCAGTAATCTAGGAGGGATGAACACTGAAGCTTTCTTT. The chain links TRBV19 to TRBJ1-1, with D hard to call. CDR3 length: 14 residues. Trimming pared 7 bases from V and 0 bases from J, leaving 12 bases between. Germline V gene lookup returns CDR1 LNHDA and CDR2 SQIVND (reference sequence).

The chain recombines TRBV7-2 with TRBJ1-5; D unclear. The CDR3 loop spans 14 amino acids. Looked up from germline, CDR1 is SGHTA and CDR2 is FQGNSA. With 5 bases removed from V and 1 base from J, the gap between germline ends came to 9 bases. CDR3 residues: CASSEPGSNQPQHF. CDR3 nucleotides: TGTGCCAGCAGCGAACCGGGGAGCAATCAGCCCCAGCATTTT. Full variable domain (remainder filled in from reference TRBV7-2 and TRBJ1-5): GAGVSQSPSNKVTEKGKDVELRCDPISGHTALYWYRQSLGQGLEFLIYFQGNSAPDKSGLPSDRFSAERTGGSVSTLTIQRTQQEDSAVYLCASSEPGSNQPQHFGDGTRLSIL.

The rearrangement joins TRBV5-1 to TRBJ1-2; TRBD1 matches 9 bases. The CDR3 has 18 residues. Germline lookup yields CDR1 SGHRS and CDR2 YFSETQ. V lost 0 bases, J lost 3 bases, and 12 bases stayed unmatched. In DNA, the CDR3 is TGCGCCAGCAGCTTGGACTCCATTTCGGGACAGGGATACTATGGCTACACCTTC. It yields the protein CASSLDSISGQGYYGYTF.

This chain links TRBV2 with TRBJ2-1; D is perhaps TRBD2 (7 bases). The CDR3 is made up of 16 amino acids. V lost 7 bases to trimming and J lost 0 bases, with 16 bases between them. CDR1 and CDR2 (germline): SNHLY, FYNNEI. As DNA, the CDR3 is TGTGCCAGCACTGCCTGGGCGGGGGCCTCCTACAATGAGCAGTTCTTC. Its translation is CASTAWAGASYNEQFF. The full variable domain, its missing parts supplied by reference TRBV2 and TRBJ2-1, is EPEVTQTPSHQVTQMGQEVILRCVPISNHLYFYWYRQILGQKVEFLVSFYNNEISEKSEIFDDQFSVERPDGSNFTLKIRSTKLEDSAMYFCASTAWAGASYNEQFFGPGTRLTVL.

The CDR3 nucleotides are TGTGCCAGCATAGAGCCATATAATTCACCCCTCCACTTT. Translation gives CASIEPYNSPLHF. The genes are TRBV6-5 and TRBJ1-6, with D uncertain. There are 13 residues in the CDR3. In germline, CDR1 is MNHEY, CDR2 SVGAGI. Trimming took off 7 bases at V and 4 bases at J, with 8 bases between the two ends.

This chain links TRBV5-6 with TRBJ2-5; D possibly corresponds to TRBD2 (5 bases). Trimming pared 4 bases from V and 6 bases from J, leaving 16 bases between. This CDR3 has 14 residues. Germline lookup yields CDR1 SGHDT and CDR2 YYEEEE. For the CDR3, the DNA is TGTGCCAGCAGCCAGGACGGCCCCGGGAAGACCCAGTACTTC. Residues: CASSQDGPGKTQYF.

The gene calls are TRBV4-2 and TRBJ2-1, with TRBD1 matching 7 bases. The CDR3 spans 16 residues. The J segment lost 0 bases and the V segment lost 3 bases, leaving 5 bases of the junction unmatched. CDR1 is LGHNA and CDR2 is YNFKEQ in the germline V gene. The CDR3 sequence: CASSHNRGSSYNEQFF. CDR3 DNA sequence: TGTGCCAGCAGCCACAACAGGGGTAGCTCCTACAATGAGCAGTTCTTC.

This clone was counted between two and nine times. This chain links TRBV2 with TRBJ2-7; tentatively, D is TRBD1 (6 bases). In germline, CDR1 is SNHLY, CDR2 FYNNEI. The CDR3 extends over 12 amino acids. The ends were cut back, 3 bases at V and 9 bases at J, with 12 bases in the middle. CDR3 residues: CASSENRAGQYV. The CDR3 bases are TGTGCCAGCAGTGAGAACAGGGCCGGGCAGTACGTC.

V and J are TRBV6-6 and TRBJ1-2, with D possibly matching TRBD1 (5 bases). This CDR3 spans 13 amino acids. V was cut by 3 bases and J by 6 bases, with 11 bases left in between. CDR1 and CDR2 from the germline V gene are MNHNY and SVGAGI (reference sequence). Here the CDR3 reads CASSYFSGNGYTF. CDR3 DNA: TGTGCCAGCAGTTATTTTTCAGGGAATGGCTACACCTTC.

The gene calls are TRBV5-4 and TRBJ2-5, with a weak D call TRBD1 (6 bases). The CDR3 covers 14 residues. Germline V gene sequence: CDR1 SGHNT, CDR2 YYREEE (reference sequence). Trimming removed 0 bases from V and 4 bases from J, with 10 bases in between. CDR3 nucleotides: TGTGCCAGCAGCTTGGACAGGGAACGAGAGACCCAGTACTTC. It translates to CASSLDRERETQYF. Full variable domain (missing parts from reference TRBV5-4 and TRBJ2-5): ETGVTQSPTHLIKTRGQQVTLRCSSQSGHNTVSWYQQALGQGPQFIFQYYREEENGRGNFPPRFSGLQFPNYSSELNVNALELDDSALYLCASSLDRERETQYFGPGTRLLVL.

The chain recombines TRBV2 with TRBJ1-6, with 7 bases lining up with TRBD1. Trimming at V came to 6 bases and at J to 9 bases, leaving 5 bases not matched to a gene. CDR3 length equals 13 residues. Germline V gene sequence: CDR1 SNHLY, CDR2 FYNNEI. CDR3 sequence: CASRGQAGSPLHF. CDR3 nucleotides: TGTGCCAGCAGAGGACAGGCAGGTTCACCCCTCCACTTT.

The rearrangement uses TRBV18 and TRBJ2-3; TRBD2 aligns across 7 bases. The ends lost 3 bases at V and 6 bases at J; junction bases unmatched: 6. Germline V CDR1 and CDR2: KGHSH, LQKENI. The CDR3 loop spans 14 amino acids. CDR3 in amino acids: CASSPAAGVDTQYF. In nucleotides, the CDR3 is TGTGCCAGCTCACCCGCCGCGGGGGTGGATACGCAGTATTTT.

The V gene is TRBV11-2, the J gene TRBJ2-3, with D possibly being TRBD1 (6 bases). CDR3 length: 19 residues. The germline V gene encodes CDR1 SGHAT and CDR2 FQNNGV. Trimming removed 5 bases at V and 0 bases at J, with 24 bases between. CDR3 region: CASSTPPPGTRVSTDTQYF. CDR3 bases: TGTGCCAGCAGCACGCCTCCCCCCGGGACAAGGGTTAGCACAGATACGCAGTATTTT.

This sequence joins TRBV28 and TRBJ2-3, with D tentatively TRBD2 (6 bases). Looked up from germline, CDR1 is MDHEN and CDR2 is SYDVKM. Between the trimmed V and J ends, which lost 2 bases and 0 bases, there was a span of 9 bases. This CDR3 spans 15 amino acids. The CDR3 sequence: CASSLPGGSTDTQYF. As DNA, the CDR3 is TGTGCCAGCAGTTTACCCGGGGGTAGCACAGATACGCAGTATTTT.

V and J are TRBV27 and TRBJ1-5, with D possibly matching TRBD1 (5 bases). The CDR3 covers 15 residues. V lost 2 bases and J 2 bases, leaving 10 bases between the germline ends. Germline-derived CDR1 and CDR2 are MNHEY and SMNVEV (reference sequence). The CDR3 region has the DNA TGTGCCAGCAGTTTACGGGGGGTCGGCAATCAGCCCCAGCATTTT. As protein: CASSLRGVGNQPQHF.

This sequence joins TRBV19 and TRBJ1-5; 8 bases map to TRBD1. Per germline, CDR1 LNHDA and CDR2 SQIVND (reference sequence). V was clipped by 4 bases and J by 3 bases; unmatched bases: 5. The CDR3 has 15 amino acids. The CDR3 region has the DNA TGTGCCAGTAGTACCCGACAGGGGCTCAATCAGCCCCAGCATTTT. Protein product: CASSTRQGLNQPQHF.

This chain uses TRBV4-1 with TRBJ2-1; D not resolved. The CDR3 totals 17 residues. Trimming pared 1 base from V and 1 base from J, leaving 14 bases between. Per germline, CDR1 MGHRA and CDR2 YSYEKL. The CDR3 loop is CASSQVTSLLSYNEQFF. For the CDR3, the DNA is TGCGCCAGCAGCCAAGTAACGAGCTTATTATCCTACAATGAGCAGTTCTTC.

V is TRBV9 and J is TRBJ2-1; D is unclear. The CDR3 consists of 15 residues. Trimming took off 4 bases at V and 8 bases at J, with 19 bases between the two ends. CDR1 is SGDLS and CDR2 is YYNGEE in the germline V gene. The CDR3 region is CASSPHVALWYEQFF. The DNA for the CDR3 is TGTGCCAGCAGCCCCCATGTAGCCCTATGGTATGAGCAGTTCTTC.

The chain joins TRBV3-1 (or the pseudogene TRBV3-2) to TRBJ1-1, with 7 bases matching TRBD1. Trimming cost V 0 bases and J 0 bases; bases outside gene matches: 25. Germline CDR1 reads LGHDT; CDR2 reads YNNKEL (reference sequence). This CDR3 comprises 23 residues. CDR3: CASSQDLRWTGPGKDPMNTEAFF. CDR3 in DNA: TGTGCCAGCAGCCAAGATTTGAGGTGGACAGGCCCGGGAAAGGATCCCATGAACACTGAAGCTTTCTTT.

This chain uses TRBV27 with TRBJ2-1; possibly TRBD2 for D (5 bases). From germline, CDR1 is MNHEY and CDR2 SMNVEV (reference sequence). This CDR3 comprises 16 residues. Between the trimmed V and J ends, which lost 5 bases and 11 bases, there was a span of 25 bases. In DNA form, the CDR3 reads TGTGCCAGCAGTCTACCTTCTACGCTGGGAGCTAATCAGCAGTTCTTC. Translation gives CASSLPSTLGANQQFF.

V usage is TRBV7-8 and J usage is TRBJ1-4; 7 nucleotides align to TRBD1. CDR1 and CDR2 (germline): SGHVS, FQNEAQ. Trimming took 3 bases from V and 8 from J; bases not matched to a gene: 12. The CDR3 consists of 16 residues. The CDR3 loop is CASSLRRWDRGEKLFF. Here the CDR3 DNA reads TGTGCCAGCAGCTTGAGACGTTGGGACAGAGGAGAAAAACTGTTTTTT.

The CDR3 DNA sequence: TGTGCCAGCATGCGGACAGGAAACACTGAAGCTTTCTTT. This translates into CASMRTGNTEAFF. The rearrangement joins TRBV11-1 to TRBJ1-1, with 7 bases that match TRBD1. Germline trimming cut 7 bases from V and 2 bases from J; bases unmatched to any gene: 4. The V gene's germline CDR1 is SGHAT and CDR2 FQDESV (reference sequence). The CDR3 totals 13 residues.

V is TRBV10-3 and J is TRBJ2-1, with 8 bases aligning to TRBD2. Germline V gene sequence: CDR1 ENHRY, CDR2 SYGVKD. With V trimmed by 11 bases and J by 6 bases, 12 bases remained unmatched. The CDR3 extends over 14 amino acids. CDR3 in DNA: TGTGCCGCTGCGTCCACGGGGGGGACCAATGAGCAGTTCTTC. It yields the protein CAAASTGGTNEQFF.

The CDR3 nucleotides are TGTGCCAGCAGTTCACAGCGGAAAGGCTCCTACGAGCAGTACGTC. Translating it yields CASSSQRKGSYEQYV. J is TRBJ2-7 and V is TRBV28; D possibly corresponds to TRBD2 (5 bases). CDR1 and CDR2 (germline): MDHEN, SYDVKM. CDR3 size: 15 residues. V gave up 4 bases and J gave up 0 bases, with 13 bases separating them.

This chain joins TRBV6-4 and TRBJ2-1; TRBD2 matches 14 bases. The CDR3 runs 18 residues. J gave up 4 bases and V 0 bases, and 5 bases lay outside the gene matches. CDR1 MRHNA and CDR2 SNTAGT come from the germline V gene. The CDR3 reads CASSDSGLAGGLYNEQFF. The CDR3 coding sequence is TGTGCCAGCAGTGACTCCGGACTAGCGGGGGGTCTATACAATGAGCAGTTCTTC.

V is TRBV29-1 and J is TRBJ2-5, with TRBD1 identical over 7 bases. The J segment lost 0 bases and the V segment lost 6 bases, leaving 10 bases of the junction unmatched. The CDR3 totals 15 residues. The V gene's germline CDR1 is SQVTM and CDR2 ANQGSEA. The CDR3 here is CSVAVTGMNQETQYF. The CDR3 nucleotides are TGCAGCGTCGCAGTGACAGGGATGAACCAAGAGACCCAGTACTTC.

The rearrangement joins TRBV6-5 to TRBJ1-6; D ambiguous. V lost 8 bases and J 9 bases, leaving 20 bases between the germline ends. Germline values: CDR1 MNHEY, CDR2 SVGAGI. There are 15 residues in the CDR3. CDR3 residues: CASLTSVSAVSPLHF. CDR3 bases: TGTGCCAGCCTCACCTCCGTCTCTGCGGTTTCACCCCTCCACTTT.

The chain couples TRBV29-1 to TRBJ1-5; 7 bases line up with TRBD1. The germline CDR1 and CDR2 sequences are SQVTM and ANQGSEA. This CDR3 comprises 13 residues. V gave up 4 bases and J gave up 4 bases; unmatched junction bases: 4. CDR3 in DNA: TGCAGCGTTGGACAGGGAGGTAATCAGCCCCAGCATTTT. This encodes CSVGQGGNQPQHF. Drawing the rest from reference TRBV29-1 and TRBJ1-5, the complete variable domain is SAVISQKPSRDICQRGTSLTIQCQVDSQVTMMFWYRQQPGQSLTLIATANQGSEATYESGFVIDKFPISRPNLTFSTLTVSNMSPEDSSIYLCSVGQGGNQPQHFGDGTRLSIL.